The 4 T cell receptor beta chains below all came from one sample that was sequenced in a study of regulatory T cells in long-lasting Graves disease. Time point denoted: newly diagnosed GD, antithyroid drugs for less than 3 months. Generation of the TCR library employed RNA extracted from PBMCs. To make TCR beta libraries, researchers used iRepertoire HTBI primers and Arm-PCR of CDR3 regions. TCRdb redid the calling of the multiplex PCR reads with MiXCR, one entry per CDR3 protein. There are around 330,000 distinct CDR3 sequences in the sample; 15% to 20% occur only once, and approximately 35% lies in the top ten. The input for sequencing was peripheral blood mononuclear cells (PBMCs), taken at new diagnosis, from a patient treated with antithyroid drugs. The receptors originated from a female donor with Graves disease.

The chain carries TRBV20-1 and TRBJ1-4; possibly TRBD1 for D (6 bases). Germline-derived CDR1 and CDR2 are DFQATT and SNEGSKA (reference sequence). This CDR3 comprises 16 residues. V lost 6 bases and J 0 bases, leaving 17 bases between the germline ends. CDR3 nucleotides: TGCAGTGCCCTAACGGACAGACCAACAACTAATGAAAAACTGTTTTTT. Protein: CSALTDRPTTNEKLFF.

This clonotype showed up many times. V is TRBV5-1 and J is TRBJ2-1; TRBD2 matches 7 bases. Losses at the gene ends were 0 bases for V and 4 bases for J; bases not matched to a gene: 7. This CDR3 comprises 16 residues. The germline gives CDR1 SGHRS, CDR2 YFSETQ. CDR3 residues: CASSLGGGSGYNEQFF. CDR3 nucleotides: TGCGCCAGCAGCTTGGGCGGGGGTAGCGGTTACAATGAGCAGTTCTTC.

This clonotype has a count of ten or more. V usage is TRBV11-3 and J usage is TRBJ2-5, with 7 bases identical to TRBD2. The trim removed 3 bases at V and 4 bases at J, leaving 14 bases unmatched. The CDR3 length is 17 residues. Germline CDR1 SGHNT, CDR2 YENEEA. The CDR3 DNA reads as TGTGCCAGCAGCTTGTCGGGCCGACTAGCCGGGTCAGAGACCCAGTACTTC. Protein: CASSLSGRLAGSETQYF.

This clonotype was detected ten times or more. The genes are TRBV19 and TRBJ2-7; D ambiguous. Germline-derived CDR1 and CDR2 are LNHDA and SQIVND (reference sequence). The length of the CDR3 is 14 residues. V lost 5 bases and J 3 bases, leaving 14 bases between the germline ends. The CDR3 spells CASSSSHRYYEQYF. DNA for the CDR3: TGTGCCAGTAGTTCGAGCCATAGATACTACGAGCAGTACTTC.